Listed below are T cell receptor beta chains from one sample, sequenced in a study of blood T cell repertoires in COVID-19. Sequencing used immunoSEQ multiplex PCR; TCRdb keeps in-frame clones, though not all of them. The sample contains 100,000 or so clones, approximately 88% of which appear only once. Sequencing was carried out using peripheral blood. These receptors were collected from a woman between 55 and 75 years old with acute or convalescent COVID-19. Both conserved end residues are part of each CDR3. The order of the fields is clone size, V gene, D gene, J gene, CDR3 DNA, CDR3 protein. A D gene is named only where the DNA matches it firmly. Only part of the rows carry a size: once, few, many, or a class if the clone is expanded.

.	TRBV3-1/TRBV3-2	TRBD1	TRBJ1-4	TGTGCCAGCAGCCGCGCAGGGGGGACTAATGAAAAACTGTTTTTT	CASSRAGGTNEKLFF
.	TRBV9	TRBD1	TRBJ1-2	TGTGCCAGCAGCGTAGGAGGGGGCCCCTATGGCTACACCTTC	CASSVGGGPYGYTF
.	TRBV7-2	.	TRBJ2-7	TGTGCCAGCAGATTGGGCGGGACCGGACGTCACTACGAGCAGTACTTC	CASRLGGTGRHYEQYF
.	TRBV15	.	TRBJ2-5	TGTGCCACCAGCAGAGATGCCGGGACCCAGTACTTC	CATSRDAGTQYF
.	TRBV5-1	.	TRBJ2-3	TGCGCCAGCAGCTTGGCCGGGGGGCGGACAGATACGCAGTATTTT	CASSLAGGRTDTQYF
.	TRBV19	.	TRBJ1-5	TGTGCCAGTAGTGCCGGACTAAGCCGCAATCAGCCCCAGCATTTT	CASSAGLSRNQPQHF
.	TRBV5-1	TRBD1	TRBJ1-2	TGCGCCAGCAGTCCGGACAGGGCGTATGGCTACACCTTC	CASSPDRAYGYTF
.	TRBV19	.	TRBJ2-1	TGTGCCAGTAGTATACCCAGGGTGTCCTACAATGAGCAGTTCTTC	CASSIPRVSYNEQFF
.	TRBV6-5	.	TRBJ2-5	TGTGCCAGCAGTTACGACTATCGAGAGTACTTC	CASSYDYREYF
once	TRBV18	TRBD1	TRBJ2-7	TGTGCCAGCTCGCGGACCGGGACAGAGATTGCCTACGAGCAGTACTTC	CASSRTGTEIAYEQYF
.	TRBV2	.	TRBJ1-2	TGTGCCAGCAGTTCCAGGGACTATGGCTACACCTTC	CASSSRDYGYTF
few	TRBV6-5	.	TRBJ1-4	TGTGCCAGCAGCCGAACCAAAGGGGGAAAACTGTTTTTT	CASSRTKGGKLFF
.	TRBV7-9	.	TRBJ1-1	TGTGCCAGCAGCTTAGATCCGGCTAGCGAAGCTTTCTTT	CASSLDPASEAFF
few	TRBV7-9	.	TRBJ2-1	TGTGCCAGCAGCTTAGACGGGGTTTACAATGAGCAGTTCTTC	CASSLDGVYNEQFF
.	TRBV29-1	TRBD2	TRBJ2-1	TGCAGCGGCAAAAGCGGGGGGGCGATCAATGAGCAGTTCTTC	CSGKSGGAINEQFF
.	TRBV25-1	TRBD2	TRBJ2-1	TGTGCCAGCAGTGCCGACACCAGCGGGAGGTCGAGAGAGCAGTTCTTC	CASSADTSGRSREQFF
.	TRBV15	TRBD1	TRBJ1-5	TGTGCCACCAGTTCTTCAGGGGGGTTGAATCAGCCCCAGCATTTT	CATSSSGGLNQPQHF
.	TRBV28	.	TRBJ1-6	TGTGCCAGCAGGGCTCAATCCTATAATTCACCCCTCCACTTT	CASRAQSYNSPLHF
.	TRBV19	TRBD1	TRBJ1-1	TGTGCCAGTAAGTTGGGAGGGGGACAGGGGTACACTGAAGCTTTCTTT	CASKLGGGQGYTEAFF
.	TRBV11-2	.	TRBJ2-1	TGTGCCAGCAGCTGGAGGGGAGAGGACAATGAGCAGTTCTTC	CASSWRGEDNEQFF
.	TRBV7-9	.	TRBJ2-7	TGTGCCAGCGCCAGGCTCCCCTCCTACGAGCAGTACTTC	CASARLPSYEQYF
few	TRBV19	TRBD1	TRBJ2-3	TGTGCCAGTAGTATAGCCAGGGGGGATACGCAGTATTTT	CASSIARGDTQYF
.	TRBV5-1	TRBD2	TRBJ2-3	TGCGCCAGCAGCAGATTAGCGGGGGGCACAGATACGCAGTATTTT	CASSRLAGGTDTQYF
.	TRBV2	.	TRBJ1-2	TGTGCCAGCATTAAAACCTGGATGGGGCAAATTAACTATGGCTACACCTTC	CASIKTWMGQINYGYTF
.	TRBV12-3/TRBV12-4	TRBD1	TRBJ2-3	TGTGCCAGCAGAGGACAGGGGACAGATACGCAGTATTTT	CASRGQGTDTQYF
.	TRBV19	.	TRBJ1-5	TGTGCCAGTAGTATGAGGAAAAGCAATCAGCCCCAGCATTTT	CASSMRKSNQPQHF
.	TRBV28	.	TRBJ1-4	TGTGCCAGCAGTGCTCCAGGGACAACTAATGAAAAACTGTTTTTT	CASSAPGTTNEKLFF
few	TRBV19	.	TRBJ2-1	TGTGCCAGTAGTATGACGGGGGAAGCGCGGGATGAGCAGTTCTTC	CASSMTGEARDEQFF
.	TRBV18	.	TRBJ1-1	TGTGCCAGCTCGTCCGGGGGGGCCCGCAACACTGAAGCTTTCTTT	CASSSGGARNTEAFF
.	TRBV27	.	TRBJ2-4	TGTGCCAGCAGTTTTTCAGGGCGAGCCAAAAACATTCAGTACTTC	CASSFSGRAKNIQYF
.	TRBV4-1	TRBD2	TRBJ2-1	TGCGCCAGCAGCCCGGGACTAGCGGGGATTAATGAGCAGTTCTTC	CASSPGLAGINEQFF
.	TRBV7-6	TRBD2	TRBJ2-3	TGTGCCAGCAGCTTTCTAGCGGACACAGATACGCAGTATTTT	CASSFLADTDTQYF
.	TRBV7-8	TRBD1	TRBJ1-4	TGTGCCAGCAGACCTGGGACAGGGTTAATTAATGAAAAACTGTTTTTT	CASRPGTGLINEKLFF
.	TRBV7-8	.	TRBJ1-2	TGTGCCAGCACCAAAGGGGGGGCCACTAACTATGGCTACACCTTC	CASTKGGATNYGYTF
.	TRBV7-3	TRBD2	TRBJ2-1	TGTGCCAGCAGTCCAGGAAGCGGGAGTTATGAGCAGTTCTTC	CASSPGSGSYEQFF
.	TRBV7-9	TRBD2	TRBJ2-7	TGTGCCAGCAGCCGAACTAGCGGGGGAGACGAGCAGTACTTC	CASSRTSGGDEQYF
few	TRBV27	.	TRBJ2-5	TGTGCCAGCAGCCGTGGGGGGAGACAAGAGACCCAGTACTTC	CASSRGGRQETQYF
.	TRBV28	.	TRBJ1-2	TGTGCCAGCAGTTTATCACAGGTCAACTATGGCTACACCTTC	CASSLSQVNYGYTF
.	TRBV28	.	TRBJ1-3	TGTGCCAGCAGGCCAGGGGGAAACACCATATATTTT	CASRPGGNTIYF
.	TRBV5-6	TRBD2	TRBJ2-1	TGTGCCAGCAGCTTAAGGCACTTAGCGGGAGGAATTAATGAGCAGTTCTTC	CASSLRHLAGGINEQFF
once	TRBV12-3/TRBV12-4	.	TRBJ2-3	TGTGCCAGCAGTTTAAAGGGGGTAGATACGCAGTATTTT	CASSLKGVDTQYF
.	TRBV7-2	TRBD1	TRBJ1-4	TGTGCCAGCAGCGCAACCACAGGGGGAGGTGAAAAACTGTTTTTT	CASSATTGGGEKLFF